This entry concerns a single T cell receptor (beta chain). Its antigen is not known. These data originate in a study of siplizumab effects on memory and regulatory T cells. TCRdb's table, derived via immunoSEQ multiplex PCR, lists solely in-frame clones and lacks some. The sample holds over 80,000 clones; roughly 87% are singletons and the top ten take over 1.5%. Trimming cost V 1 base and J 2 bases, with 15 bases left between them. Germline V lookup: CDR1 LGHNA, CDR2 YNFKEQ. The CDR3 loop spans 17 amino acids. Study outcomes and limitations: Naive T cells appeared more diverse than memory cells and seemed to be major alloresponse contributors.

This TCR was recovered from a human donor in good health. Sequencing was done on a sample of Tregs sorted from blood. The chain links TRBV4-2 to TRBJ1-5; no clear D gene. This chain's CDR3 is CASSQVISFGGNQPQHF. In DNA form, the CDR3 reads TGTGCCAGCAGCCAAGTTATTTCTTTCGGGGGCAATCAGCCCCAGCATTTT.